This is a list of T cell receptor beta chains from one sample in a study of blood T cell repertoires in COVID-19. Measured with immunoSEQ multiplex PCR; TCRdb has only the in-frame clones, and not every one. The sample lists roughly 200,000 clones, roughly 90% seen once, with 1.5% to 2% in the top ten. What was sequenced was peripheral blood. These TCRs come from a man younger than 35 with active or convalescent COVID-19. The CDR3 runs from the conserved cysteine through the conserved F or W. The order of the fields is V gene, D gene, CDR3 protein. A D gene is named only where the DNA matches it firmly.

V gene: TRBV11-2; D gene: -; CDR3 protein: CASSLAVDTQYF
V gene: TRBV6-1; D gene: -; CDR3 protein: CASSELDRLGELFF
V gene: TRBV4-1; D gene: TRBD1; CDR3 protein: CASSQTGVAEAFF
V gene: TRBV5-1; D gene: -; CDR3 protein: CASSRRPLGGGNQPQHF
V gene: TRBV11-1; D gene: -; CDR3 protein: CASSLSRLNTGELFF
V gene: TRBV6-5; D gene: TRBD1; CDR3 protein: CASRAGQGAIGYTF
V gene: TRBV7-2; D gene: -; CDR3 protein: CASSTALGGLGYYEQYF
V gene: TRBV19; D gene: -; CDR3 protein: CASSIEAQPSTDTQYF
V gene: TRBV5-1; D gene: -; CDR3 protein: CASMEGGSTDTQYF
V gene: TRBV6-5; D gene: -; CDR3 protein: CASRTDTNTEAFF
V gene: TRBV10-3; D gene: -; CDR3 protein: CAISAANEKLFF
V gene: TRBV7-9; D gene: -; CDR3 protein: CASSLTRTVNNEKLFF
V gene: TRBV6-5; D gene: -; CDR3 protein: CASSRDLAEQYF
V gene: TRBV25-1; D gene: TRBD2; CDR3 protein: CASSGGSRYEQYF
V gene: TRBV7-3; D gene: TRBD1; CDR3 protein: CASSSDRVTEAFF
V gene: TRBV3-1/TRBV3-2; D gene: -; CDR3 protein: CASSQGGVGYNSPLHF
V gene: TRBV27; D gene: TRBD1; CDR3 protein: CASSLLGQGGHTEAFF
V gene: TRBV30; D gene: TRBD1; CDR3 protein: CAWSGKRWGQGAYEQYF
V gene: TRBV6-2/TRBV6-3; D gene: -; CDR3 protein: CASSYSIEPADINTGELFF
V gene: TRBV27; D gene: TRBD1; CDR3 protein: CASSRAGTGAEQYF
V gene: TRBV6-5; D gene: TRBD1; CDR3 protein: CASTPGTENQPQHF
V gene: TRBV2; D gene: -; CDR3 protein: CASSLEETQYF
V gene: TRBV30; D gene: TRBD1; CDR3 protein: CAWGQGNYGYTF
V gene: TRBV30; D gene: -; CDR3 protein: CAWSRREVHFGGSPLHF
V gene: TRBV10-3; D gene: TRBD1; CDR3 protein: CAIRDYRGEQETQYF
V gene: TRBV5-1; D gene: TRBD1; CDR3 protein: CASSSGTGDLDTQYF
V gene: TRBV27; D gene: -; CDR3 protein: CASSFQAANTGELFF
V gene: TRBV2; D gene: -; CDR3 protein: CASNGRQGVFDEQFF
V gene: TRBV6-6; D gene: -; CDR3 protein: CASSQTVGNGYTF
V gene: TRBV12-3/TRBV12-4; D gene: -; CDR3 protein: CASSLSGAGELFF
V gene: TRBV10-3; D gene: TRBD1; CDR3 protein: CATTPGQGFYGYTF
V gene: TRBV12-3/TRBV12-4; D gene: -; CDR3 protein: CASSIRGSEAFF
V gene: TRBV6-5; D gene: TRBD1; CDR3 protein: CASRDSSYEQYF
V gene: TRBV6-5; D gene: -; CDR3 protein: CASTSQGTAEAFF
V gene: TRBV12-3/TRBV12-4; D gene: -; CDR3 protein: CASSTGGPGELFF
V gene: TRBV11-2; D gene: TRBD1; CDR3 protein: CASSLGQSSYNEQFF
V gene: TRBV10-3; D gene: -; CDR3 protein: CAIENAFASPKYSNQPQHF
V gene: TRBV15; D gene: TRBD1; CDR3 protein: CATSRGNTGGTEAFF
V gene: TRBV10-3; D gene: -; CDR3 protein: CAISSSTDTQYF
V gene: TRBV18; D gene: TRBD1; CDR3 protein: CASSPETGTGANEQFF
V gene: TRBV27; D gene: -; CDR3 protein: CASSLRPQGGYGYTF
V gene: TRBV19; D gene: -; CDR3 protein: CASSNRRPGTDTQYF
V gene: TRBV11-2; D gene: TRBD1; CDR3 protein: CASSWDREGPLHF
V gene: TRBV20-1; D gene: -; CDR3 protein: CSAKRQETQYF
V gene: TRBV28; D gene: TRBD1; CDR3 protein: CASSSPDRVETQYF
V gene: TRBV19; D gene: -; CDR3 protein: CASSLLGAGTNEKLFF
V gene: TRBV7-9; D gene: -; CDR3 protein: CASSYTGLAEAFF
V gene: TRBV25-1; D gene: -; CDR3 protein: CASSDYIQISIGTEAFF
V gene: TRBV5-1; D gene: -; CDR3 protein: CASGTGSRTEAFF
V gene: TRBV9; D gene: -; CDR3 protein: CASSVDSGKVVEQFF
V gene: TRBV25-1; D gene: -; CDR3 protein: CASRETDMNTIYF
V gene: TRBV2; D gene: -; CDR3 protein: CASSDRDGGFYGYTF
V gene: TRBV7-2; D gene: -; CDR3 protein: CASSPMGGIEKLFF